The entry below describes one TCR beta chain. Its target is unknown. This sample was included in a study of cytomegalovirus exposure and HLA in healthy donors. Study-level points and caveats: A list of 164 TCR beta chains associated with cytomegalovirus was given.

The protocol was immunoSEQ multiplex PCR, while the TCRdb copy is restricted to in-frame clones and leaves out a portion. Altogether about 140,000 clones are present, less than 90% being singletons, with the ten largest covering roughly 3%. This TCR came from a man younger than 35 in good health and CMV-seronegative. The sequenced sample was PBMCs.

The CDR3 sequence is CASSLGGPGAPEQFF. As DNA, the CDR3 is TGTGCCAGCAGCTTAGGGGGTCCTGGGGCCCCCGAGCAGTTCTTC. The rearrangement uses TRBV13 and TRBJ2-1; D might be TRBD1 (5 bases). Trimming pared 0 bases from V and 10 bases from J, leaving 16 bases between. The CDR3 spans 15 residues. The germline V gene encodes CDR1 PRHDT and CDR2 FYEKMQ (reference sequence).